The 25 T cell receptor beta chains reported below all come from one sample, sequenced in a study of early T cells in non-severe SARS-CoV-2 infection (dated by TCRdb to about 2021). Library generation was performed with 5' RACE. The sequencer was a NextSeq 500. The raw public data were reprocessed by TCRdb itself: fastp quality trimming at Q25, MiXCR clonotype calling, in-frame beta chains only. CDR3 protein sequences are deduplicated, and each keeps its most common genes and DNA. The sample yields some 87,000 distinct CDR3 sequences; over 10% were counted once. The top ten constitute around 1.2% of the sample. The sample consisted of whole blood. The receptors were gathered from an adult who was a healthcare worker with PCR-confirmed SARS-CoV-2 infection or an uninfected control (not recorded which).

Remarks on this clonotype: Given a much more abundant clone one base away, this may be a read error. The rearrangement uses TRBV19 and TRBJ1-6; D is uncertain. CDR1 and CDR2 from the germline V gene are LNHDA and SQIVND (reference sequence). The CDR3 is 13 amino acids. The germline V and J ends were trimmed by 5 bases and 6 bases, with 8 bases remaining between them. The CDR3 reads CASSFLGNSPLHF. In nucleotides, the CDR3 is TGTGCCAGTAGTTTTCTGGGTAATTCACCCCTCCACTTT.

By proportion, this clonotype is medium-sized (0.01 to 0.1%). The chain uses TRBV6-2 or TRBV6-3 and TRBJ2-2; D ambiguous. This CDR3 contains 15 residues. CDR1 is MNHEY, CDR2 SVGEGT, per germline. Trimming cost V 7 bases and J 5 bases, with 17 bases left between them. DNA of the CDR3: TGTGCCAGCACTTTGGGCATAGGCCTGACCGGGGAGCTGTTTTTT. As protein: CASTLGIGLTGELFF.

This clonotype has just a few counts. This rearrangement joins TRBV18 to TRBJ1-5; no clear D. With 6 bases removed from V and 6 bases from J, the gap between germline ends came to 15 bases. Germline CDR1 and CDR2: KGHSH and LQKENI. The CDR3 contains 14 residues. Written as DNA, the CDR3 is TGTGCCAGCTCCGGAGCTAAGGGAAGTCAGCCCCAGCATTTT. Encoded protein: CASSGAKGSQPQHF.

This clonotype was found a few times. The CDR3 is CASGWGAPYNEQFF. The CDR3 region has the DNA TGTGCTAGTGGATGGGGGGCCCCCTACAATGAGCAGTTCTTC. The genes are TRBV12-5 and TRBJ2-1; D possibly uses TRBD1 or TRBD2 (6 bases each). The CDR3 is 14 residues long. The germline V and J ends were trimmed by 6 bases and 2 bases, with 11 bases remaining between them. Germline V gene sequence: CDR1 LGHNT, CDR2 FRNRAP.

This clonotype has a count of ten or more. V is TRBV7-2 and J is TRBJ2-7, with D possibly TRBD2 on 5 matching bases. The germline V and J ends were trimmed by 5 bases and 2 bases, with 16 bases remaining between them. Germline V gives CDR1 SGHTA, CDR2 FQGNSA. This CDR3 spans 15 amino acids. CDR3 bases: TGTGCCAGCAGCCAGGCCACCGGGAACCCCTACGAGCAGTACTTC. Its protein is CASSQATGNPYEQYF. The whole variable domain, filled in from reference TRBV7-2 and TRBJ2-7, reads GAGVSQSPSNKVTEKGKDVELRCDPISGHTALYWYRQSLGQGLEFLIYFQGNSAPDKSGLPSDRFSAERTGGSVSTLTIQRTQQEDSAVYLCASSQATGNPYEQYFGPGTRLTVT.

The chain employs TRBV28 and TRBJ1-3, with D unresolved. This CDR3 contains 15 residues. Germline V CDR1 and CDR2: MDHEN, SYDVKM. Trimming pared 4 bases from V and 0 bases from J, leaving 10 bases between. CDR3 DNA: TGTGCCAGCAGTTCAGCAGGCCTCTCTGGAAACACCATATATTTT. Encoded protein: CASSSAGLSGNTIYF.

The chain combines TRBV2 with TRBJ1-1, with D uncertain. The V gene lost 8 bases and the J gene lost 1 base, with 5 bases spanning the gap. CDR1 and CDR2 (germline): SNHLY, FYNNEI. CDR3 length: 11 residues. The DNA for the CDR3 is TGTGCCAGCCGGCAGAACACTGAAGCTTTCTTT. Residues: CASRQNTEAFF.

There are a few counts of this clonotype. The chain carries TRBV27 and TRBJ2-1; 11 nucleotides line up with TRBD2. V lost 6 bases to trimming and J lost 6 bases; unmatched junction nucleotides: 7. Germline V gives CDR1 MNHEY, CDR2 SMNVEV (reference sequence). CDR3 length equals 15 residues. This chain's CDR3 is CASRQLAGVINEQFF. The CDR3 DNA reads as TGTGCCAGCAGGCAACTAGCGGGAGTTATCAATGAGCAGTTCTTC.

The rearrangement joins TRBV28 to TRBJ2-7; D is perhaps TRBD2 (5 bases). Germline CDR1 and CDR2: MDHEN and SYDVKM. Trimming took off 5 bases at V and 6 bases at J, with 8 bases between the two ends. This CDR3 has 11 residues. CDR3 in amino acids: CASSRRPEQYF. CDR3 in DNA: TGTGCCAGCAGTAGGAGGCCCGAGCAGTACTTC.

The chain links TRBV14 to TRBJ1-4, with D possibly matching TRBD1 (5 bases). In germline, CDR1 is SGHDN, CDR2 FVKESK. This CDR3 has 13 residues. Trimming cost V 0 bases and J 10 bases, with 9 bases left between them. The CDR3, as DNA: TGTGCCAGCAGCCAAGAAGCGGGGCTAAAACTGTTTTTT. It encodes CASSQEAGLKLFF.

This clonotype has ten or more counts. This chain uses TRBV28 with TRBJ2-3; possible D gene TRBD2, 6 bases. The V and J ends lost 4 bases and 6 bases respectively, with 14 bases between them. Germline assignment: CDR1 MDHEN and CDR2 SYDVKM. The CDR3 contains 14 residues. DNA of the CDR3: TGTGCCAGCAGTTCCGGAGGGCCGGGGGATACGCAGTATTTT. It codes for CASSSGGPGDTQYF. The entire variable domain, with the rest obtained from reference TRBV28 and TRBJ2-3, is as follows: DVKVTQSSRYLVKRTGEKVFLECVQDMDHENMFWYRQDPGLGLRLIYFSYDVKMKEKGDIPEGYSVSREKKERFSLILESASTNQTSMYLCASSSGGPGDTQYFGPGTRLTVL.

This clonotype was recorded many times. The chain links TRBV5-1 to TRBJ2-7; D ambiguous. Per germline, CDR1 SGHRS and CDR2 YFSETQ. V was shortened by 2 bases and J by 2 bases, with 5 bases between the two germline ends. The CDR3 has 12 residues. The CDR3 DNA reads TGCGCCAGCAGCTTACAGCCCTACGAGCAGTACTTC. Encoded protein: CASSLQPYEQYF. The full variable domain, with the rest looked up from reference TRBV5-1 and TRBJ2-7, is KAGVTQTPRYLIKTRGQQVTLSCSPISGHRSVSWYQQTPGQGLQFLFEYFSETQRNKGNFPGRFSGRQFSNSRSEMNVSTLELGDSALYLCASSLQPYEQYFGPGTRLTVT.

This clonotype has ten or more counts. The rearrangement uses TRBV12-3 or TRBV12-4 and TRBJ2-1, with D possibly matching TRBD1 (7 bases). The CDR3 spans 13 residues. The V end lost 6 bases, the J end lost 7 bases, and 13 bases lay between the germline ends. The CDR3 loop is CASSPPGGNEQFF. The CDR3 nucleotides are TGTGCCAGCAGCCCCCCAGGGGGGAATGAGCAGTTCTTC.

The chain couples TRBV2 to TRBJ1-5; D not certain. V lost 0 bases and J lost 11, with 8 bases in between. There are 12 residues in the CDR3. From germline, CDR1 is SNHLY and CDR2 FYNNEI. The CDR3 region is CASSEAGATQHF. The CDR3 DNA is TGTGCCAGCAGTGAAGCGGGAGCCACCCAGCATTTT.

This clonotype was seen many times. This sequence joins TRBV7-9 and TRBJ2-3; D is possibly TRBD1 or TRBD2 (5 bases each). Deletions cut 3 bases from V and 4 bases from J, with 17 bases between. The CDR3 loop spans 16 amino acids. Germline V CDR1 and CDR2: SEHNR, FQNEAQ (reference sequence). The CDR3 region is CASSFRGALLADTQYF. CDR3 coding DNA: TGTGCCAGCAGCTTCCGAGGGGCCCTGTTAGCAGATACGCAGTATTTT.

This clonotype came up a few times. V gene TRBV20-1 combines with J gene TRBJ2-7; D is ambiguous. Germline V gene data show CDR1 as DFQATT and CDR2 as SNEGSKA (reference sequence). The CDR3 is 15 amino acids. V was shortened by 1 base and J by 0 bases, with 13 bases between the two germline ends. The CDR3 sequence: CSARVWRKGSYEQYF. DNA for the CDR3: TGCAGTGCTAGAGTATGGCGGAAAGGCTCCTACGAGCAGTACTTC.

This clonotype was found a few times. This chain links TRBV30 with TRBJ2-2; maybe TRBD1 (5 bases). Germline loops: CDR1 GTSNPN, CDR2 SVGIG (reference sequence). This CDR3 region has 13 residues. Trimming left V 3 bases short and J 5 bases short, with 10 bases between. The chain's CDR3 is CAWRDTGTGELFF. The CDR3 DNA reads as TGTGCCTGGAGGGATACAGGAACCGGGGAGCTGTTTTTT.

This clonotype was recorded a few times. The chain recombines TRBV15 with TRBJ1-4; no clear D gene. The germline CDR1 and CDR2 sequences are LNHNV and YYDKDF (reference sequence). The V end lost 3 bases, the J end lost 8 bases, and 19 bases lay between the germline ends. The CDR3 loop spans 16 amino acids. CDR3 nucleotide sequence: TGTGCCACCAGCAGCCCCACTTGGCAGGATCGCGAAAAACTGTTTTTT. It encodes CATSSPTWQDREKLFF.

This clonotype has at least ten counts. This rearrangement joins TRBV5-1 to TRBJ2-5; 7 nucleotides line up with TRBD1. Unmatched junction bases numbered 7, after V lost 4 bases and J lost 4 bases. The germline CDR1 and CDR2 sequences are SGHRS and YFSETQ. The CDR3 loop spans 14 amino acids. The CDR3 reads CASSTGTALETQYF. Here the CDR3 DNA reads TGCGCCAGCAGCACCGGGACAGCCCTAGAGACCCAGTACTTC.

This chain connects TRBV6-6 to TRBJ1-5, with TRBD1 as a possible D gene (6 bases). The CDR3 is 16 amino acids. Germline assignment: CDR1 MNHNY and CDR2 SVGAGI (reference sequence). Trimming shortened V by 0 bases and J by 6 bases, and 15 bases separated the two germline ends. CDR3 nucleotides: TGTGCCAGCAGTTACTCGGCGGGGGGCGGTTTTCAGCCCCAGCATTTT. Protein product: CASSYSAGGGFQPQHF.

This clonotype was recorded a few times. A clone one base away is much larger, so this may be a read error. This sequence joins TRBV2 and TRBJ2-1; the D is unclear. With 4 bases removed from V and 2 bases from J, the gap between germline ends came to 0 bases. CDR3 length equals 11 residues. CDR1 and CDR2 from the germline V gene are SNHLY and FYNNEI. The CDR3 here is CASSAYNEQFF. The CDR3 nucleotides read TGTGCCAGCAGTGCCTACAATGAGCAGTTCTTC.

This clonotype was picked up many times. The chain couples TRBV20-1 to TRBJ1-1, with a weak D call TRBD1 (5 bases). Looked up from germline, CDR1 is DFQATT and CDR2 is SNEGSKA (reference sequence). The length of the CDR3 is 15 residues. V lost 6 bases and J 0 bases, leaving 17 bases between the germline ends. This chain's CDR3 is CSAPGLGTMNTEAFF. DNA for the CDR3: TGCAGTGCCCCCGGACTCGGGACGATGAACACTGAAGCTTTCTTT.

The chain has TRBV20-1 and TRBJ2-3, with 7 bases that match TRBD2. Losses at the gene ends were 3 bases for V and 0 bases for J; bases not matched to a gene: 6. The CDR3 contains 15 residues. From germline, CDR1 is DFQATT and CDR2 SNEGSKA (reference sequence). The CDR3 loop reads CSASKPGLSTDTQYF. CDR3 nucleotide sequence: TGCAGTGCTAGTAAACCGGGACTAAGCACAGATACGCAGTATTTT.

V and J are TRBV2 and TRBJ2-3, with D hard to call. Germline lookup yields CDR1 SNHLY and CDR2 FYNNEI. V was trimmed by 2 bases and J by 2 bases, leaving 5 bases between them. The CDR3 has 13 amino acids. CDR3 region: CASSERNTDTQYF. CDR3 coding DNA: TGTGCCAGCAGTGAACGGAACACAGATACGCAGTATTTT.

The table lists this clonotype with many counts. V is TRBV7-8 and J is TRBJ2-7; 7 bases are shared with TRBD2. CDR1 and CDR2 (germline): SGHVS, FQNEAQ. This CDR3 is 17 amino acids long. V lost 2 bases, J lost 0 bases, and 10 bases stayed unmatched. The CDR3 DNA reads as TGTGCCAGCAGCTTATGGGGGGGACGTTCCGCCTCCTACGAGCAGTACTTC. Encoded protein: CASSLWGGRSASYEQYF. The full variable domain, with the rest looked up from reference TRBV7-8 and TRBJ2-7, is GAGVSQSPRYKVAKRGQDVALRCDPISGHVSLFWYQQALGQGPEFLTYFQNEAQLDKSGLPSDRFFAERPEGSVSTLKIQRTQQEDSAVYLCASSLWGGRSASYEQYFGPGTRLTVT.